This T cell receptor (beta chain) was captured in a study of blood T cell repertoires in COVID-19. Study at large: Collection of acute and convalescent COVID-19 samples took place in the United States, Italy and Spain.

CDR1 is LGHDT and CDR2 is YNNKEL in the germline V gene (reference sequence). CDR3 length: 14 amino acids. V lost 4 bases and J lost 0, with 9 bases in between. Some clones are missing from TCRdb's copy, which holds only in-frame ones; the method was immunoSEQ multiplex PCR. The table includes approximately 160,000 clones, 70% to 90% detected once. V usage is TRBV3-1 (or the pseudogene TRBV3-2) and J usage is TRBJ1-2; tentative D call: TRBD1 (5 bases). This receptor was identified in a middle-aged man who had recovered from COVID-19. What was sequenced was PBMCs or T cells enriched from blood (not recorded which). As DNA, the CDR3 is TGTGCCAGCAGCCGGGACTGGTCTAACTATGGCTACACCTTC. Amino acid sequence: CASSRDWSNYGYTF.